This entry describes one T cell receptor (beta chain). The data originate from a study of T cell changes during pregnancy in multiple sclerosis. Measured with immunoSEQ multiplex PCR; TCRdb has only the in-frame clones, and not every one. Seen here are over 35,000 clones, about 94% observed once, and the top ten hold about 0.39%. Germline CDR1 reads SNHLY; CDR2 reads FYNNEI. The CDR3 is 15 amino acids. The germline V and J ends were trimmed by 2 bases and 5 bases, with 15 bases remaining between them. The gene calls are TRBV2 and TRBJ1-2; weak D call: TRBD1 (5 bases). The origin of this receptor is a female donor with multiple sclerosis, enrolled in a pregnancy study. This material consisted of CD4+ T cells from peripheral blood mononuclear cells, taken in the second trimester of pregnancy. Here the CDR3 reads CASSETGGLGYGYTF. CDR3 nucleotides: TGTGCCAGCAGTGAAACGGGGGGATTAGGGTATGGCTACACCTTC.